This T cell receptor (beta chain) appears in the sequencing data of a study of blood T cell repertoires in COVID-19. For the study at large: Acute and convalescent COVID-19 samples came from the United States, Italy and Spain. Sources were T cells, B-cell-depleted T cells, or PBMCs; the material itself was cDNA or gDNA.

Per germline, CDR1 LNHDA and CDR2 SQIVND (reference sequence). V was clipped by 5 bases and J by 1 base, with 11 bases between them. This CDR3 spans 14 amino acids. In the authors' methods: Using reference gene primer amplification, nucleated cell counts were estimated. Method: immunoSEQ multiplex PCR; TCRdb's copy keeps in-frame clones and lacks some. Clone size and V and J calls were adopted from that table, with D and trimming inferred from the DNA. The sample holds fewer than 150,000 clones, approximately 88% seen once. The specimen sequenced was peripheral blood. This chain connects TRBV19 to TRBJ1-1; tentative D call: TRBD1 (6 bases). The source of this sequence is a human donor in a cohort sampled during active COVID-19. The chain's CDR3 is CASSLDRPNTEAFF. The DNA for the CDR3 is TGTGCCAGTAGTCTCGACAGGCCGAACACTGAAGCTTTCTTT.